Each of the 13 T cell receptor beta chains below was sequenced from the same sample in a study of blood T cells in healthy people across ages. The second PCR ran about 6 to 12 cycles with a sample-barcoded 5' primer and J-beta primers. TCRdb recomputed calls from the 5' RACE reads with MiXCR, one row per CDR3 protein. The repertoire consists of 650,000 to 1,000,000 distinct CDR3 sequences, with 35% to 50% occurring once and the leading ten covering 15% to 20%. What was sequenced was blood. The receptor set was obtained from a man aged 80 or over in good health.

The V and J genes are TRBV15 and TRBJ2-7; no clear D gene. CDR3 size: 13 residues. The germline V gene encodes CDR1 LNHNV and CDR2 YYDKDF (reference sequence). V was trimmed by 0 bases and J by 4 bases, leaving 7 bases between them. The CDR3, as DNA: TGTGCCACCAGCAGAGATGTGGGATACGAGCAGTACTTC. Protein sequence: CATSRDVGYEQYF. The full variable domain, rest sourced from reference TRBV15 and TRBJ2-7, is DAMVIQNPRYQVTQFGKPVTLSCSQTLNHNVMYWYQQKSSQAPKLLFHYYDKDFNNEADTPDNFQSRRPNTSFCFLDIRSPGLGDTAMYLCATSRDVGYEQYFGPGTRLTVT.

The V and J genes are TRBV20-1 and TRBJ2-5, with D perhaps matching TRBD2 (7 bases). The J call is uncertain, as TRBJ2-7 better fits the DNA end. There are 14 residues in the CDR3. Germline V gene sequence: CDR1 DFQATT, CDR2 SNEGSKA (reference sequence). CDR3 nucleotide sequence: TGCAGTGCTAGCAGGGGCGGACTAGTCTACGAGCAGTACTTC. This gives the protein CSASRGGLVYEQYF.

The chain joins TRBV27 to TRBJ2-1; 11 positions agree with TRBD2. The CDR3 consists of 19 residues. Per the germline V gene, CDR1 is MNHEY and CDR2 is SMNVEV (reference sequence). V lost 5 bases, J lost 0 bases, and 12 bases stayed unmatched. CDR3 region: CASSLRDTGLAGSYNEQFF. CDR3 DNA: TGTGCCAGCAGTCTCCGGGACACCGGACTAGCGGGCTCCTACAATGAGCAGTTCTTC.

This clonotype was detected only a few times. This chain links TRBV20-1 with TRBJ2-7; 7 nucleotides align to TRBD1. Germline values: CDR1 DFQATT, CDR2 SNEGSKA (reference sequence). V shed 0 bases, J shed 0 bases, and the junction held 8 bases outside the gene matches. There are 16 residues in the CDR3. CDR3: CSARETGKGASYEQYF. CDR3 DNA: TGCAGTGCTAGAGAAACGGGAAAGGGGGCCTCCTACGAGCAGTACTTC.

The DNA for the CDR3 is TGCAGTGCTAGACAGACTAGCGGGAGGGGAGGGAACATTCAGTACTTC. Translated, it gives CSARQTSGRGGNIQYF. The chain recombines TRBV20-1 with TRBJ2-4; 14 bases line up with TRBD2. CDR1 is DFQATT, CDR2 SNEGSKA, per germline (reference sequence). With 2 bases clipped from V and 7 bases from J, the junction kept 7 bases outside the gene matches. There are 16 residues in the CDR3.

The chain has TRBV7-2 and TRBJ2-3; the match to TRBD1 covers 8 bases. CDR1 SGHTA and CDR2 FQGNSA come from the germline V gene. This CDR3 is built from 15 residues. Trimming removed 5 bases from V and 3 bases from J; junction bases left unmatched: 7. The CDR3, as DNA: TGTGCCAGCAGCCCCGTCAGGGACAGGACAGATACGCAGTATTTT. Translating gives CASSPVRDRTDTQYF.

The chain is built from TRBV5-8 and TRBJ1-2; 7 nucleotides line up with TRBD1. V dropped 4 bases and J dropped 0; count of bases not matched to a gene: 9. CDR1 SGHTS and CDR2 YDEGEE come from the germline V gene. CDR3 size: 16 residues. This CDR3 is CASSKITGTANYGYTF. The CDR3 nucleotides read TGTGCCAGCAGCAAAATCACCGGGACAGCTAACTATGGCTACACCTTC.

The V gene is TRBV5-1, the J gene TRBJ2-3; D is tentatively TRBD1 or TRBD2 (5 bases each). Germline V gives CDR1 SGHRS, CDR2 YFSETQ. The CDR3 extends over 15 amino acids. Trimming removed 1 base from V and 0 bases from J, with 9 bases in between. The CDR3 spells CASSLNGASTDTQYF. The CDR3 DNA follows: TGCGCCAGCAGCTTGAACGGGGCGAGCACAGATACGCAGTATTTT.

This clonotype was detected ten times or more. The chain carries TRBV9 and TRBJ2-1; TRBD1 might be the D (5 bases). V lost 4 bases to trimming and J lost 1 base, with 12 bases between them. The CDR3 loop spans 15 amino acids. Germline V CDR1 and CDR2: SGDLS, YYNGEE. The CDR3 coding sequence is TGTGCCAGCAGCCCTCTGGCAGGGTCCTACAATGAGCAGTTCTTC. It yields the protein CASSPLAGSYNEQFF.

The chain carries TRBV5-1 and TRBJ2-3; maybe TRBD2 (5 bases). This CDR3 has 16 amino acids. Germline CDR1 reads SGHRS; CDR2 reads YFSETQ. The V and J ends lost 6 bases and 0 bases respectively, with 17 bases between them. DNA of the CDR3: TGCGCCAGCAACTCCGTAGCGCCTATCAGCACAGATACGCAGTATTTT. It translates to CASNSVAPISTDTQYF.

This clonotype has just a few counts. CDR3 DNA sequence: TGTGCCAGCAGCCCAGGGACAGACCGGTACAGCGGGAGAACCGGGGAGCTGTTTTTT. This translates into CASSPGTDRYSGRTGELFF. The gene calls are TRBV11-3 and TRBJ2-2, with D possibly being TRBD2 (8 bases). Per germline, CDR1 SGHNT and CDR2 YENEEA. V dropped 5 bases and J dropped 5 bases, with 27 bases sitting between them. The length of the CDR3 is 19 residues.

This clonotype was seen a few times. The rearrangement links TRBV4-2 to TRBJ2-4; D is ambiguous. The germline CDR1 and CDR2 sequences are LGHNA and YNFKEQ. This CDR3 is 15 amino acids long. The V end lost 0 bases, the J end lost 5 bases, and 11 bases lay between the germline ends. The CDR3 DNA reads TGTGCCAGCAGCCAAGATCCTGGGGTCGAAAACATTCAGTACTTC. This gives the protein CASSQDPGVENIQYF.

In this sample, this clonotype turned up a few times. V and J are TRBV2 and TRBJ2-7; D unresolved. The CDR3 runs to 14 residues. Per germline, CDR1 SNHLY and CDR2 FYNNEI. Trimming took 4 bases from V and 0 from J, leaving 10 bases between them. The chain's CDR3 is CASSGQMSSYEQYF. The CDR3, as DNA: TGTGCCAGCAGTGGGCAGATGAGCTCCTACGAGCAGTACTTC.